This TCR beta chain is drawn from a study of beta chain features in type 1 diabetes. General study findings and limits: Moderate yet significant TCRB CDR3 shortening was seen in Type 1 diabetes patients in all four CD4+ subsets.

Points on this clone: Antigen specificity is unknown.

This CDR3 spans 14 amino acids. Germline CDR1 and CDR2: SGHNT and YENEEA. V was trimmed by 1 base and J by 3 bases, leaving 10 bases between them. Reverse transcription of all isolated RNA meant that expressed TCRB transcripts were sequenced. Libraries were prepared by immunoSEQ multiplex PCR; TCRdb keeps only in-frame clonotypes and omits some of them. The table includes some 360,000 clones, around a tenth detected once. This receptor was identified in a man between 25 and 39 years old with type 1 diabetes. The rearrangement joins TRBV11-3 to TRBJ2-7; D ambiguous. The sample taken for sequencing was central memory CD4+ T cells from blood. The CDR3 is CASSLVGGVYEQYF. CDR3 bases: TGTGCCAGCAGCTTAGTAGGTGGGGTCTACGAGCAGTACTTC.